What follows describes a single TCR beta chain. This record belongs to a study of response to subunit inactivated influenza vaccine. TCRdb redid the calling of the RT-PCR reads with MiXCR, one entry per CDR3 protein. The data hold just under 550,000 distinct CDR3 sequences, with under 25% observed a single time. The CDR3 runs to 13 residues. V gave up 6 bases and J gave up 4 bases; unmatched junction bases: 5. These data also formed part of another study, on T cells expressing NK-cell markers. That paper notes: The cDNA for TCR beta came from 5'RACE template switching with UMIs.

The sequence was collected from a man between 45 and 60 years old who received an inactivated influenza vaccine. The rearrangement uses TRBV12-3 or TRBV12-4 and TRBJ1-1, with 7 bases that match TRBD1. This specimen was CD4+ T cells sorted from PBMCs, taken roughly 12 days after vaccination. The CDR3 sequence: CASRQTGSTEAFF. As DNA, the CDR3 is TGTGCCAGCAGACAGACAGGGAGCACTGAAGCTTTCTTT.